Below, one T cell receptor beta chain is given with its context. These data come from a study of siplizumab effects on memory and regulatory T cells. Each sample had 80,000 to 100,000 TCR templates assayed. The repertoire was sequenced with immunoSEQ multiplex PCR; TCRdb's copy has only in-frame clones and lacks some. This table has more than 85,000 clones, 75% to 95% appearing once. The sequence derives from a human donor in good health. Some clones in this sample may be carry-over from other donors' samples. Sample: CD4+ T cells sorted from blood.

The CDR3 DNA is TGTGCCAGCAGGGAATCATCTAGCGGCGCGAACAATGAGCAGTTCTTC. Translating gives CASRESSSGANNEQFF. The chain is built from TRBV7-9 and TRBJ2-1; 7 bases are a match to TRBD2. CDR1 and CDR2 from the germline V gene are SEHNR and FQNEAQ (reference sequence). The CDR3 length is 16 residues. V lost 6 bases, J lost 5 bases, and 13 bases stayed unmatched.